Presented here are 11 T cell receptor beta chains from one specimen sequenced in a study of blood T cell repertoires in COVID-19. Produced via immunoSEQ multiplex PCR; TCRdb's table is partial and in-frame only. The top ten clones hold approximately 9% of a sample with around 300,000 clones, under 90% of them seen once. Sample: peripheral blood. The receptors shown here come from a woman aged 45-65 years who had recovered from COVID-19.

This clone was seen once. V gene TRBV14 combines with J gene TRBJ2-1; D may be TRBD1 (5 bases). The CDR3 covers 12 residues. V was shortened by 4 bases and J by 4 bases, with 5 bases between the two germline ends. Germline CDR1 reads SGHDN; CDR2 reads FVKESK. In DNA, the CDR3 is TGTGCCAGCAGCCCAGGGTACAATGAGCAGTTCTTC. Its protein product is CASSPGYNEQFF.

The V gene is TRBV7-2, the J gene TRBJ1-2, with a weak D call TRBD1 (5 bases). V was clipped by 5 bases and J by 6 bases, with 13 bases between them. The CDR3 totals 13 residues. Germline CDR1 reads SGHTA; CDR2 reads FQGNSA. In DNA, the CDR3 is TGTGCCAGCAGCCCGGGGGTCAGGGATGGCTACACCTTC. It translates to CASSPGVRDGYTF.

The chain links TRBV7-3 to TRBJ1-2, with 12 bases identical to TRBD1. The germline CDR1 and CDR2 sequences are SGHTA and FQGTGA. The CDR3 runs 15 residues. V dropped 5 bases and J dropped 4; count of bases not matched to a gene: 5. The CDR3 reads CASSPGTGGLYGYTF. The CDR3 region has the DNA TGTGCCAGCAGCCCCGGGACAGGGGGCCTCTATGGCTACACCTTC. The full variable domain, in which reference TRBV7-3 and TRBJ1-2 provide the parts outside the CDR3, is GAGVSQTPSNKVTEKGKYVELRCDPISGHTALYWYRQSLGQGPEFLIYFQGTGAADDSGLPNDRFFAVRPEGSVSTLKIQRTERGDSAVYLCASSPGTGGLYGYTFGSGTRLTVV.

This sequence joins TRBV27 and TRBJ1-6; 9 bases are shared with TRBD1. Germline V lookup: CDR1 MNHEY, CDR2 SMNVEV (reference sequence). The V and J ends lost 8 bases and 1 base, in that order; junction bases with no gene match: 9. The CDR3 contains 17 residues. CDR3 protein: CASAPGQGRSYNSPLHF. In DNA form, the CDR3 reads TGTGCCAGCGCCCCGGGACAGGGAAGGTCCTATAATTCACCCCTCCACTTT.

In its sample, this clone was seen once. J is TRBJ1-5 and V is TRBV6-2 or TRBV6-3; 7 bases line up with TRBD1. Trimming at V came to 4 bases and at J to 0 bases, leaving 12 bases not matched to a gene. The CDR3 totals 18 residues. Germline CDR1 MNHEY, CDR2 SVGEGT. CDR3 protein: CASSWDRKRLYSNQPQHF. CDR3 DNA: TGTGCCAGCAGTTGGGACAGAAAAAGACTCTATAGCAATCAGCCCCAGCATTTT.

The chain combines TRBV7-2 with TRBJ2-7; a weak D match, TRBD2 (7 bases). The V gene lost 3 bases and the J gene lost 1 base, with 13 bases spanning the gap. CDR1 SGHTA and CDR2 FQGNSA come from the germline V gene. This CDR3 comprises 15 residues. The CDR3, as DNA: TGTGCCAGCAGCTTTACTAGCGACAGGTCCTACGAGCAGTACTTC. This encodes CASSFTSDRSYEQYF.

The chain is built from TRBV11-2 and TRBJ2-6; D gene unclear. The germline CDR1 and CDR2 sequences are SGHAT and FQNNGV. V was pared by 4 bases and J by 0 bases, with 7 bases between. This CDR3 has 15 amino acids. The chain's CDR3 is CASSSLRSGANVLTF. The CDR3 coding sequence is TGTGCCAGCAGCTCTCTACGCTCTGGGGCCAACGTCCTGACTTTC. Full variable domain (remainder filled in from reference TRBV11-2 and TRBJ2-6): EAGVAQSPRYKIIEKRQSVAFWCNPISGHATLYWYQQILGQGPKLLIQFQNNGVVDDSQLPKDRFSAERLKGVDSTLKIQPAKLEDSAVYLCASSSLRSGANVLTFGAGSRLTVL.

J is TRBJ1-2 and V is TRBV27; the match to TRBD1 covers 8 bases. In germline, CDR1 is MNHEY, CDR2 SMNVEV (reference sequence). The CDR3 runs to 17 residues. J gave up 0 bases and V 5 bases, and 11 bases lay outside the gene matches. The CDR3, as DNA: TGTGCCAGCAGTCCGGACAGGGCTCCGCTGTCTAACTATGGCTACACCTTC. It yields the protein CASSPDRAPLSNYGYTF.

This clone was observed a handful of times. J is TRBJ1-2 and V is TRBV28; 9 positions agree with TRBD1. Trimming cost V 7 bases and J 3 bases; bases outside gene matches: 9. CDR3 length equals 15 residues. Germline V gene data show CDR1 as MDHEN and CDR2 as SYDVKM. The CDR3 loop is CASTKRDRVDYGYTF. The CDR3 DNA reads TGTGCCAGCACGAAACGGGACAGGGTGGACTATGGCTACACCTTC.

The chain uses TRBV9 and TRBJ2-2; D not resolved. The germline gives CDR1 SGDLS, CDR2 YYNGEE. V dropped 4 bases and J dropped 4 bases, with 14 bases sitting between them. The CDR3 has 15 amino acids. In DNA, the CDR3 is TGTGCCAGCAGCCCTCAATCAGCGATCACCGGGGAGCTGTTTTTT. This translates into CASSPQSAITGELFF.

The chain recombines TRBV27 with TRBJ2-3; possible D gene TRBD1, 7 bases. Germline CDR1 and CDR2: MNHEY and SMNVEV (reference sequence). The length of the CDR3 is 17 residues. V was pared by 5 bases and J by 6 bases, with 24 bases between. The CDR3 loop is CASSTLRTGWGVDTQYF. The DNA for the CDR3 is TGTGCCAGCAGTACCCTCAGGACAGGCTGGGGGGTGGATACGCAGTATTTT.